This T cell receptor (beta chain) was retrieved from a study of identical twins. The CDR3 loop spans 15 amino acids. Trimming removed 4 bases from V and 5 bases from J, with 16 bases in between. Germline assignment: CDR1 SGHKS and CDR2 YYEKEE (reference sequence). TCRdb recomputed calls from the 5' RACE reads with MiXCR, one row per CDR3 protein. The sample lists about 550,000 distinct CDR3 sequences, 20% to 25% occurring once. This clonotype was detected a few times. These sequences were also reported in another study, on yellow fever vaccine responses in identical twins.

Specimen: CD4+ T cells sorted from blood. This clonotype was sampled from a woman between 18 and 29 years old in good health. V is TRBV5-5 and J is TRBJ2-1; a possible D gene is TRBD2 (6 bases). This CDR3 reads CASSLGTYQHNEQFF. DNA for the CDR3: TGTGCCAGCAGCCTCGGGACTTATCAACACAATGAGCAGTTCTTC.